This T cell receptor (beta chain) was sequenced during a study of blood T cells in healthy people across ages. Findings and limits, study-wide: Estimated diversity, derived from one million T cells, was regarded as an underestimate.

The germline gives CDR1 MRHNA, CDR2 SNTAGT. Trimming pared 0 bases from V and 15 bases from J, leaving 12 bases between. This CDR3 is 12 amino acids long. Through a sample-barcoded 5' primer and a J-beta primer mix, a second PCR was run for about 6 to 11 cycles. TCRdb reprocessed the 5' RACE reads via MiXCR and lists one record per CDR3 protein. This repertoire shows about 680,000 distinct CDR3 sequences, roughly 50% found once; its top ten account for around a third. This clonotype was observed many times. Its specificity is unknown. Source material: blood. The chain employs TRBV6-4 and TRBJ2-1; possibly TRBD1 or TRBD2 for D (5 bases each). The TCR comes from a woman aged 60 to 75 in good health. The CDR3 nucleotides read TGTGCCAGCAGTGACTCAACGGGAAGGGGGTTCTTC. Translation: CASSDSTGRGFF.